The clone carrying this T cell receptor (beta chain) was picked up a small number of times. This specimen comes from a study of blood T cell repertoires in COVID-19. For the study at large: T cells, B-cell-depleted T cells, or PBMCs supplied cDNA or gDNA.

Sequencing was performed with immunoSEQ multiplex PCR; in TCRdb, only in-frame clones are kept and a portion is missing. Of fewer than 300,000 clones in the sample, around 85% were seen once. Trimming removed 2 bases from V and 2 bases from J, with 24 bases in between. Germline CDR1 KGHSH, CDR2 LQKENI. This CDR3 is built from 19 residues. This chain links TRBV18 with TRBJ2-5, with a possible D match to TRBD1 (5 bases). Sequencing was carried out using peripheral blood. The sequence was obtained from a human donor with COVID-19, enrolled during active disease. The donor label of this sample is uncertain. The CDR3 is CASSPSLEGANLIQETQYF. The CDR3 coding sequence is TGTGCCAGCTCACCAAGCCTTGAAGGGGCGAACCTTATACAAGAGACCCAGTACTTC.